This TCR beta chain was sequenced in a study of T cells after yellow fever vaccination (dated by TCRdb to about 2019). Concerning the study at large: Libraries from fractions with low cell numbers were prepared with the SMART-Seq v4 Ultra Low Input RNA kit. To follow T-cell clones before and after primary and booster YFV17D yellow fever vaccination, bulk TCR alpha and beta repertoires were sequenced over time. Blood was collected at multiple timepoints before and after primary and secondary immunization, and bulk PBMC replicates and cell subsets were isolated. The cohort comprised two healthy male donors, one aged 18 to 30 and one aged 30 to 40 years.

TCR cDNA was synthesized by 5'RACE template switching, through which a universal primer site and unique molecular identifiers were introduced. cDNA synthesis was primed from both the TCR alpha and TCR beta constant segments. Libraries were amplified in two PCR steps, with sample barcodes and sequencing adapters added in the second step. Sequencing of libraries was done on Illumina HiSeq 2500 (2x100 bp) or NovaSeq (2x150 bp). Per the authors' processing: MIGEC handled demultiplexing of reads and collapsing into UMI consensus sequences, while MiXCR performed V(D)J alignment. Clonotypes responding to the vaccine were identified with edgeR on replicate PBMC samples, with the criteria of FDR below 0.01 and a log2 fold change above 5 up to day 15. Each bulk clonotype was labeled CD4 or CD8 based on which sequenced repertoire, CD4 or CD8, contained the clonotype at higher abundance. TCRdb reanalyzed the raw reads on its own, using fastp at Q25 for trimming and MiXCR for clone calling, and kept in-frame beta chains. Merged by CDR3 protein, the rows form single entries marked with the most common genes and DNA. The V and J calls were not made by the authors but by TCRdb's processing. For this sample the table gives around 250,000 distinct CDR3 sequences, of which roughly 7.2% were detected only once. The leading ten clones occupy approximately 0.84% of the sample.

This clonotype was counted a few times. The specificity of this receptor is unknown. Within one base of it there is no much larger clone, and no base qualities were kept. Here is what the overall study found, with its caveats: The secondary T-cell response was weaker than the primary response but faster, peaking on day 5 instead of day 15. Because the study included only two donors, the extent to which the findings can be generalized is limited. Because abundant contaminating clonotypes from the bulk population could be contained in FACS-sorted repertoires, computational filtering was required. A small share of clonotypes was detected in both CD4 and CD8 compartments, with the overlap likely arising from convergent recombination. After the booster, most of the clones that had expanded following primary vaccination were detected again (96% of CD4 and 85% to 90% of CD8), which suggests that memory was broadly maintained.

Taken with the paper, the label for treatment or condition translates to: live attenuated yellow fever vaccine strain. A standard Ficoll-Paque protocol was used to isolate PBMCs from peripheral blood. Dynabeads CD4 and CD8 positive selection kits were used to isolate CD4 and CD8 T-cell fractions. TriZol was used to extract RNA from bulk PBMCs, CD4 and CD8 fractions, and dextramer-positive and dextramer-negative fractions. From the cysteine up to the phenylalanine, the CDR3 has a length of 14 residues. Only the CDR3 part of the read is kept: 42 bases, read in frame from the first base. Trimming takes 9 bases from V and 2 bases from J, and the germline ends sit 14 bases apart. The germline V gene provides CDR1 SGHTA and CDR2 FQGNSA.

This TCR came from a young man who received the YFV17D yellow fever vaccine. This specimen consisted of CD4+ T cells sorted from PBMCs, obtained 15 days after the yellow fever booster vaccination. The chain links TRBV7-2 with TRBJ2-4; the D gene cannot be resolved reliably. The sequenced DNA: TGTGCCAGTGCGAGACATGTAACCAAAAACATTCAGTACTTC. Its product reads: CASARHVTKNIQYF.